This entry describes one TCR beta chain. The table lists this clone with a count of one. No antigen is known for it. No base quality information exists; no much larger clone differs at one position. The immunoSEQ Assay, a bias-controlled multiplex PCR, was used to amplify TCRbeta CDR3 regions from genomic DNA. As for the authors' bioinformatics: The number of nucleated cells in each sample was estimated by amplification of reference gene primers within the assay. Sequence reads were collapsed and filtered to measure the absolute abundance of every unique TCRbeta CDR3 rearrangement. For each sample, productive Simpson clonality was calculated as the square root of Simpson's diversity index across productive rearrangements. TCRdb took this table from immuneACCESS and kept in-frame rearrangements with V and J called. Such tables lack part of the clones; where checked against another copy, unresolved V genes explain under half of the gap, and the rest is unexplained. V, J and clone size are taken as reported in that table, and D and trimming were inferred from the DNA itself. The sample contains approximately 270,000 clones, approximately 80% of them found a single time. The top ten clones comprise roughly 10% of the sample.

The record originates from a study of blood T cell repertoires in COVID-19 (dated by TCRdb to about 2020). Regarding the study in general: Samples covering the acute and convalescent phases of COVID-19 were provided by collaborators in the United States, Italy and Spain. The prospective study material was composed of cDNA or gDNA derived from T cells, B-cell-depleted T cells, or PBMCs. Sample metadata almost always included a de-identified subject ID, COVID-19 status, age in years and sex. Where available, HLA class I and class II types were obtained from metadata supplied by the sample provider rather than from assay-based typing. Subjects who had been exposed to COVID-19, were actively infected with it, or had recovered from it provided the deeply sampled blood TCRbeta repertoires that made up the dataset. A freely available public database, intended as a resource for researchers studying the immune response to SARS-CoV-2, is where the repertoires were released. Samples came from the ongoing ImmuneRACE study (first 160 participants) plus 1,254 subjects from 6 global collaborators. Beyond this particular receptor, the publication reports: Clinical and demographic metadata were provided uncurated, with the amount varying by source and participant.

The CDR3 numbers 14 residues from cysteine through phenylalanine. The sequence is cut down to CDR3 DNA, 42 bases in frame from base 1. Here V drops 5 bases and J drops 9 bases, and the junction holds 10 bases not matched to any gene. The germline V gene yields KGHDR for CDR1 and SFDVKD for CDR2. The collaborating institutions used their own protocols to collect whole blood in K2EDTA tubes. For TCRbeta analysis, collaborators shipped samples as frozen whole blood, isolated PBMCs, or DNA extracted from either of those sample types. The TCR originated in a man older than 75 with acute or convalescent COVID-19. The sequencing sample was made of peripheral blood. The V and J segments used are TRBV24-1 and TRBJ2-7; 9 nucleotides in the junction match TRBD1. This receptor carries the CDR3 CATSAGQGPYWQYF. The sequenced DNA: TGTGCCACCAGTGCGGGACAGGGTCCCTACTGGCAGTACTTC.